This T cell receptor (beta chain) is from a study of T cell repertoires in cytomegalovirus infection. Overall study: HLA-B-restricted CMV epitopes that are well studied, plus recently identified HLA-C-restricted ones, were used by the study. Indications came from public TCR beta signatures; they pointed to CMV infection and to a matching HLA type. General study results and limits: HLA-C-restricted CMV clonotypes gave the most frequent clonotype in two of eight donors.

Details on this clonotype: Its target is not known.

This CDR3 spans 15 amino acids. V lost 1 base and J 4 bases, leaving 11 bases between the germline ends. Germline loops: CDR1 SGHVS, CDR2 FQNEAQ. TCRdb reanalysed the reads using MiXCR and keeps one entry per CDR3 protein. Counted here are about 71,000 distinct CDR3 sequences, about 20% occurring once; the ten biggest clones make up roughly two thirds. Sample: CD8+ T cells from cultured PBMCs, taken from culture after CMV antigen stimulation. V and J are TRBV7-8 and TRBJ1-5, with D uncertain. This receptor was obtained from a human donor in good health (CMV status not recorded). Some clones in this sample may be carry-over from other donors' samples. The CDR3 sequence is CASSLGDGFNQPQHF. The CDR3, as DNA: TGTGCCAGCAGCTTAGGAGACGGCTTTAATCAGCCCCAGCATTTT.